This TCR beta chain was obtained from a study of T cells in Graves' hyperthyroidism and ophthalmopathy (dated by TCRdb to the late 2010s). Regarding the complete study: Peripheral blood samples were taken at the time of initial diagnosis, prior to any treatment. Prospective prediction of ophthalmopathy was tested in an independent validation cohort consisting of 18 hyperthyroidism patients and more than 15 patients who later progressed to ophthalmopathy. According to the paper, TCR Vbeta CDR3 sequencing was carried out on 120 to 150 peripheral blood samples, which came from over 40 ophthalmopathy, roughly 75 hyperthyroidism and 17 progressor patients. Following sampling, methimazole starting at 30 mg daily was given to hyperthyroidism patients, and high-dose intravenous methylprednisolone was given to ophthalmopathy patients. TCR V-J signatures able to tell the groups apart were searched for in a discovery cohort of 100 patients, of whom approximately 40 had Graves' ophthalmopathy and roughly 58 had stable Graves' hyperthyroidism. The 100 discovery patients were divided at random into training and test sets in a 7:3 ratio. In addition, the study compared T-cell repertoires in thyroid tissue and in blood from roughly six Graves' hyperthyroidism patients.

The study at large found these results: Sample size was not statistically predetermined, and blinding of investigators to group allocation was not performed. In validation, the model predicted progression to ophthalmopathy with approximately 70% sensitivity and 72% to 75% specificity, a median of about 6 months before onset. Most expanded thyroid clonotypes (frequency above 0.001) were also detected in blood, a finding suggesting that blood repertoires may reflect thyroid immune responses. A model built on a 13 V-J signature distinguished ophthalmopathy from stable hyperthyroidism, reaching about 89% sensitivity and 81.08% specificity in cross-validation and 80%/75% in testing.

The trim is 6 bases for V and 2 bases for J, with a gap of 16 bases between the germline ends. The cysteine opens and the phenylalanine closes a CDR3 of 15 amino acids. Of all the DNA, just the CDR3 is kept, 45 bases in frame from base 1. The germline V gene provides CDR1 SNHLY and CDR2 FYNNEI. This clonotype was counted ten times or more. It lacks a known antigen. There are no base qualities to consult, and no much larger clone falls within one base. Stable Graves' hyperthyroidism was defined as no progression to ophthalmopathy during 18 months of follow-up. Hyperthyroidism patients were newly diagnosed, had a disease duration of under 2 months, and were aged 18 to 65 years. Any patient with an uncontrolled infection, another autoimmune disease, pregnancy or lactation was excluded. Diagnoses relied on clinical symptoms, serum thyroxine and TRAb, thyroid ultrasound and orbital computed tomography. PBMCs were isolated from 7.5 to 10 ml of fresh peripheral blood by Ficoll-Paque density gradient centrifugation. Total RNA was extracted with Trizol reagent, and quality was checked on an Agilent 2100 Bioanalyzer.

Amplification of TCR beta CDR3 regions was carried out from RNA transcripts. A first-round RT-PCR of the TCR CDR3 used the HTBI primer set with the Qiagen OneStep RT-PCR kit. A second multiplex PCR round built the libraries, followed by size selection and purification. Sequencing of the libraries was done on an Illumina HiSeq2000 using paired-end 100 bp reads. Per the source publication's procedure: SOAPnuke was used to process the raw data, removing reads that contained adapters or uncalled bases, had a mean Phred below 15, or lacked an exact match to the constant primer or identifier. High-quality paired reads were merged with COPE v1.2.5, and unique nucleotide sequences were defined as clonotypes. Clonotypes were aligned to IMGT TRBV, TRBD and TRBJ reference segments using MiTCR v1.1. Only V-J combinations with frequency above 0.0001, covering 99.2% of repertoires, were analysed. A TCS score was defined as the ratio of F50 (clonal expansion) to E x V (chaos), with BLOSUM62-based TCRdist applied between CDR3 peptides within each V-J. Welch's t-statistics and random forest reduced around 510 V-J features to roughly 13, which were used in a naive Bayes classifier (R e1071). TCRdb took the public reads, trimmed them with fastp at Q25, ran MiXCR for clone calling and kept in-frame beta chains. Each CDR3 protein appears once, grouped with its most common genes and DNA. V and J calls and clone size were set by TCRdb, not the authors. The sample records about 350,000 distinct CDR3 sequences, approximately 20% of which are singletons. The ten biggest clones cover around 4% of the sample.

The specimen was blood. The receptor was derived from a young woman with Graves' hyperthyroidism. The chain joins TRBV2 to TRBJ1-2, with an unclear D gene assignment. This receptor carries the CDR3 CASSPLEVWNYGYTF. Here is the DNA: TGTGCCAGCAGCCCCCTTGAGGTCTGGAACTATGGCTACACCTTC. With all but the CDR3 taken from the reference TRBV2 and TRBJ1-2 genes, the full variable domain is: EPEVTQTPSHQVTQMGQEVILRCVPISNHLYFYWYRQILGQKVEFLVSFYNNEISEKSEIFDDQFSVERPDGSNFTLKIRSTKLEDSAMYFCASSPLEVWNYGYTFGSGTRLTVV.